This is a list of T cell receptor beta chains from one sample in a study of graft-versus-host responses after intestinal transplantation. The assay was immunoSEQ multiplex PCR, and TCRdb's table has in-frame clones only and misses some. This sample has about 86,000 clones; about 88% occur once, and the top ten carry around 0.3%. These TCRs' antigens remain unknown. This material consisted of unstimulated CD4+ T cells sorted from spleen or lymph node cells, taken before transplant. These receptor sequences come from a human donor who was the organ donor for an intestinal transplant. Each CDR3 is given with its conserved first and last residue.

TRBV19 | 14 | CASTSGAVNEKLFF
TRBV7-9 | 16 | CASSPPRRPTTYGYTF
TRBV7-2 | 16 | CASSPSSSGLFYEQYF
TRBV7-2 | 13 | CASSLIQGNEQFF
TRBV5-4 | 17 | CASSLIDIICGSYEQYF
TRBV9 | 16 | CASSASRTGVDETQYF
TRBV29-1 | 14 | CSVDEKGGRDGYTF
TRBV9 | 13 | CASTRDSGNTIYF
TRBV18 | 18 | CASSPTTGWSYSNQPQHF
TRBV28 | 16 | CASSLARGKPSYEQYF
TRBV5-1 | 15 | CASSLESAGTDTQYF
TRBV30 | 14 | CAWRVQGSSYGYTF
TRBV7-9 | 12 | CASSPAGREAFF
TRBV10-3 | 13 | CATQEQGSTEAFF
TRBV19 | 13 | CASGTGIWSGYTF
TRBV5-1 | 15 | CASSLAIGETGQAFF
TRBV18 | 15 | CASSPAPGSGGEQFF
TRBV2 | 14 | CASSYLEGTHEQYF
TRBV29-1 | 13 | CSAVTGTTTEAFF
TRBV27 | 14 | CASSLERYSYEQYF
TRBV6-5 | 13 | CASSYSAGTEAFF
TRBV18 | 16 | CASSLTRGTRGETQYF
TRBV19 | 17 | CASSTRLAGGPYNEQFF
TRBV6-5 | 15 | CASSLTGTGKSPLHF
TRBV11-1 | 11 | CASASGVKAFF
TRBV19 | 17 | CASSSFVDSRGNQPQHF
TRBV7-2 | 19 | CASSFGPSGRAPYQETQYF
TRBV5-1 | 14 | CASSHGGVMDGYTF
TRBV29-1 | 12 | CSVVERDTEAFF
TRBV11-1 | 15 | CASSLSVRGQETQYF
TRBV18 | 14 | CASSPGTEIYEQYF
TRBV7-9 | 13 | CASSLSGGDTQYF